A selection of T cell receptor beta chains follows, all from one sample in a study of T cells in Graves' hyperthyroidism and ophthalmopathy. TCRdb processed the multiplex PCR reads anew with MiXCR; each CDR3 protein has one entry. This sample has 540,000 or so distinct CDR3 sequences, with around 16% found just once. The sample comprised blood. The receptors come from a woman in her thirties with Graves' hyperthyroidism. Both conserved end residues are part of each CDR3. Each record gives: clone size, D gene, V gene, J gene, CDR3 protein, CDR3 DNA. The D gene is left open where the match is weak. Size is stated for part of the rows, as once, few or many counts, or as a class when the clone is expanded.

abundance: few
d_gene: -
v_gene: TRBV7-2
j_gene: TRBJ1-4
CDR3aa: CASSLVGTANNEKLFF
CDR3nt: TGTGCCAGCAGCTTAGTAGGGACGGCCAATAATGAAAAACTGTTTTTT

abundance: many
d_gene: -
v_gene: TRBV27
j_gene: TRBJ1-1
CDR3aa: CASRGTVNGYTEAFF
CDR3nt: TGTGCCAGCAGGGGGACCGTCAACGGGTACACTGAAGCTTTCTTT

abundance: many
d_gene: -
v_gene: TRBV9
j_gene: TRBJ2-5
CDR3aa: CASSVGTVQETQYF
CDR3nt: TGTGCCAGCAGCGTAGGGACCGTACAAGAGACCCAGTACTTC

abundance: many
d_gene: TRBD2
v_gene: TRBV13
j_gene: TRBJ2-1
CDR3aa: CASSHLAGGSSYNEQFF
CDR3nt: TGTGCCAGCAGCCACCTAGCGGGAGGAAGCTCCTACAATGAGCAGTTCTTC

abundance: few
d_gene: TRBD1
v_gene: TRBV13
j_gene: TRBJ1-5
CDR3aa: CASSLTPGQGNNSNQPQHF
CDR3nt: TGTGCCAGCAGCTTAACCCCGGGACAGGGCAATAATAGCAATCAGCCCCAGCATTTT

abundance: few
d_gene: TRBD2
v_gene: TRBV25-1
j_gene: TRBJ2-1
CDR3aa: CASSLRLAGGLGEQFF
CDR3nt: TGTGCCAGCAGCCTGCGACTAGCGGGAGGTCTCGGTGAGCAGTTCTTC

abundance: many
d_gene: -
v_gene: TRBV7-2
j_gene: TRBJ2-3
CDR3aa: CASSPFRGREPFQPVGTDTQYF
CDR3nt: TGTGCCAGCTCCCCATTTAGGGGGAGGGAGCCCTTCCAACCGGTGGGCACAGATACGCAGTATTTT

abundance: -
d_gene: TRBD1
v_gene: TRBV6-4
j_gene: TRBJ1-3
CDR3aa: CASSERGTGSSGNTIYF
CDR3nt: TGTGCCAGCAGTGAAAGGGGGACAGGATCCTCTGGAAACACCATATATTTT

abundance: -
d_gene: -
v_gene: TRBV18
j_gene: TRBJ1-5
CDR3aa: CASSLGTPVGQPQHF
CDR3nt: TGTGCCAGCTCACTTGGGACCCCCGTGGGCCAGCCCCAGCATTTT

abundance: -
d_gene: -
v_gene: TRBV5-1
j_gene: TRBJ1-1
CDR3aa: CASSLLAGDSNTEVFF
CDR3nt: TGCGCCAGCAGCCTTTTGGCGGGTGACAGTAACACTGAAGTTTTCTTT

abundance: few
d_gene: TRBD1
v_gene: TRBV25-1
j_gene: TRBJ2-7
CDR3aa: CASSGGQGYEQYF
CDR3nt: TGTGCCAGCAGTGGTGGACAGGGCTACGAGCAGTACTTC

abundance: many
d_gene: -
v_gene: TRBV20-1
j_gene: TRBJ2-3
CDR3aa: CSARLVADTQYF
CDR3nt: TGCAGTGCTAGACTAGTGGCAGATACGCAGTATTTT

abundance: -
d_gene: TRBD2
v_gene: TRBV3-1
j_gene: TRBJ2-7
CDR3aa: CASSQDLTGGSYEQYF
CDR3nt: TGTGCCAGCAGCCAAGATTTAACGGGAGGCTCCTACGAGCAGTACTTC

abundance: many
d_gene: -
v_gene: TRBV18
j_gene: TRBJ2-7
CDR3aa: CASSPPQGLGEQYF
CDR3nt: TGTGCCAGCTCACCACCTCAGGGCTTAGGCGAGCAGTACTTC

abundance: few
d_gene: -
v_gene: TRBV12-5
j_gene: TRBJ2-3
CDR3aa: CASGLGGTDTQYF
CDR3nt: TGTGCTAGTGGTTTGGGGGGTACAGATACGCAGTATTTT

abundance: many
d_gene: -
v_gene: TRBV5-8
j_gene: TRBJ2-2
CDR3aa: CASSLVSLNTGELFF
CDR3nt: TGTGCCAGCAGCTTGGTCAGCTTGAACACCGGGGAGCTGTTTTTT

abundance: -
d_gene: TRBD2
v_gene: TRBV24-1
j_gene: TRBJ2-3
CDR3aa: CATAGGVTDTQYF
CDR3nt: TGTGCCACCGCGGGGGGTGTCACAGATACGCAGTATTTT

abundance: once
d_gene: TRBD2
v_gene: TRBV20-1
j_gene: TRBJ2-7
CDR3aa: CSARTSGRSSYEQYF
CDR3nt: TGCAGTGCTAGAACTAGCGGGAGATCTTCCTACGAGCAGTACTTC

abundance: -
d_gene: TRBD1
v_gene: TRBV12-3/TRBV12-4
j_gene: TRBJ2-7
CDR3aa: CASSQRTGVEQYF
CDR3nt: TGTGCCAGCAGCCAGAGGACAGGGGTCGAGCAGTACTTC

abundance: -
d_gene: -
v_gene: TRBV5-1
j_gene: TRBJ2-1
CDR3aa: CASSRPISDEQFF
CDR3nt: TGCGCCAGCAGTCGACCCATTTCGGATGAGCAGTTCTTC

abundance: -
d_gene: -
v_gene: TRBV30
j_gene: TRBJ2-4
CDR3aa: CAWSVPTGRMNIQYF
CDR3nt: TGTGCCTGGAGTGTCCCCACAGGGAGGATGAACATTCAGTACTTC

abundance: many
d_gene: TRBD2
v_gene: TRBV20-1
j_gene: TRBJ2-3
CDR3aa: CSARGLAGGVDTQYF
CDR3nt: TGCAGTGCTAGAGGTCTAGCGGGAGGTGTGGATACGCAGTATTTT

abundance: many
d_gene: -
v_gene: TRBV3-1
j_gene: TRBJ2-2
CDR3aa: CASSENLGIAAAPITGELFF
CDR3nt: TGTGCCAGCAGCGAAAATCTTGGGATAGCGGCCGCCCCTATCACCGGGGAGCTGTTTTTT

abundance: few
d_gene: -
v_gene: TRBV12-3/TRBV12-4
j_gene: TRBJ2-4
CDR3aa: CASSSIGRDIQYF
CDR3nt: TGTGCCAGCAGTTCGATAGGGCGGGACATTCAGTACTTC

abundance: many
d_gene: -
v_gene: TRBV11-2
j_gene: TRBJ2-2
CDR3aa: CASSHYRVGSGELFF
CDR3nt: TGTGCCAGCAGCCATTACAGGGTCGGGTCCGGGGAGCTGTTTTTT

abundance: -
d_gene: -
v_gene: TRBV7-9
j_gene: TRBJ2-1
CDR3aa: CASSRHGGEVNEQFF
CDR3nt: TGTGCCAGCAGCAGACATGGAGGGGAAGTCAATGAGCAGTTCTTC

abundance: few
d_gene: TRBD1
v_gene: TRBV15
j_gene: TRBJ2-2
CDR3aa: CATSRDQGQLNTGELFF
CDR3nt: TGTGCCACCAGCAGAGACCAGGGACAGCTAAACACCGGGGAGCTGTTTTTT

abundance: -
d_gene: -
v_gene: TRBV6-2/TRBV6-3
j_gene: TRBJ1-5
CDR3aa: CASSYSRGAQPQHF
CDR3nt: TGTGCCAGCAGTTATTCAAGGGGGGCCCAGCCCCAGCATTTT

abundance: many
d_gene: TRBD2
v_gene: TRBV12-3/TRBV12-4
j_gene: TRBJ2-1
CDR3aa: CASSLSLAGLVNEQFF
CDR3nt: TGTGCCAGCAGCCTGTCTCTAGCGGGACTCGTCAATGAGCAGTTCTTC

abundance: -
d_gene: TRBD2
v_gene: TRBV30
j_gene: TRBJ2-1
CDR3aa: CAWSGGGNLEQFF
CDR3nt: TGTGCCTGGAGTGGGGGGGGTAACCTTGAGCAGTTCTTC

abundance: -
d_gene: -
v_gene: TRBV19
j_gene: TRBJ1-5
CDR3aa: CASSRRESVLGRRNQPQHF
CDR3nt: TGTGCCAGTAGTAGACGAGAATCAGTCTTGGGGAGGCGCAATCAGCCCCAGCATTTT

abundance: -
d_gene: -
v_gene: TRBV13
j_gene: TRBJ1-1
CDR3aa: CASSREGYEAFF
CDR3nt: TGTGCCAGCAGCCGAGAGGGGTATGAAGCTTTCTTT

abundance: -
d_gene: -
v_gene: TRBV12-3/TRBV12-4
j_gene: TRBJ2-2
CDR3aa: CASTPQPGPLGAGELFF
CDR3nt: TGTGCCAGCACCCCTCAGCCGGGACCCCTGGGCGCCGGGGAGCTGTTTTTT

abundance: many
d_gene: -
v_gene: TRBV11-2
j_gene: TRBJ2-7
CDR3aa: CASSFGVSYEQYF
CDR3nt: TGTGCCAGCAGCTTCGGAGTCTCCTACGAGCAGTACTTC

abundance: many
d_gene: -
v_gene: TRBV10-3
j_gene: TRBJ1-5
CDR3aa: CAISEDQGRGQPQHF
CDR3nt: TGTGCCATCAGTGAGGATCAGGGAAGGGGCCAGCCCCAGCATTTT

abundance: once
d_gene: -
v_gene: TRBV6-2/TRBV6-3
j_gene: TRBJ1-2
CDR3aa: CASSYSPGAGYGYTF
CDR3nt: TGTGCCAGCAGTTACTCGCCGGGGGCAGGGTATGGCTACACCTTC

abundance: few
d_gene: -
v_gene: TRBV29-1
j_gene: TRBJ1-1
CDR3aa: CSVGFWGRRAEAFF
CDR3nt: TGCAGCGTTGGATTTTGGGGGCGCAGGGCTGAAGCTTTCTTT

abundance: few
d_gene: -
v_gene: TRBV7-9
j_gene: TRBJ1-1
CDR3aa: CASSLWSTEAFF
CDR3nt: TGTGCCAGCAGCTTGTGGAGCACTGAAGCTTTCTTT

abundance: many
d_gene: -
v_gene: TRBV7-9
j_gene: TRBJ1-1
CDR3aa: CASSPYMNTEAFF
CDR3nt: TGTGCCAGCAGCCCCTACATGAACACTGAAGCTTTCTTT

abundance: many
d_gene: TRBD1
v_gene: TRBV28
j_gene: TRBJ1-4
CDR3aa: CASSSPTGARYEKLFF
CDR3nt: TGTGCCAGCAGTTCACCTACAGGGGCTCGGTATGAAAAACTGTTTTTT

abundance: -
d_gene: -
v_gene: TRBV5-4
j_gene: TRBJ2-2
CDR3aa: CASSWVGAGATGELFF
CDR3nt: TGTGCCAGCAGCTGGGTTGGTGCAGGGGCCACCGGGGAGCTGTTTTTT

abundance: few
d_gene: -
v_gene: TRBV5-1
j_gene: TRBJ1-1
CDR3aa: CASKFGAMNTEAFF
CDR3nt: TGCGCCAGCAAGTTCGGGGCGATGAACACTGAAGCTTTCTTT

abundance: many
d_gene: TRBD1
v_gene: TRBV12-3/TRBV12-4
j_gene: TRBJ1-1
CDR3aa: CASSGRTGRNTEAFF
CDR3nt: TGTGCCAGCAGTGGGAGGACAGGGAGGAACACTGAAGCTTTCTTT

abundance: few
d_gene: -
v_gene: TRBV20-1
j_gene: TRBJ2-1
CDR3aa: CSARRSGQGLYNEQFF
CDR3nt: TGCAGTGCTAGACGTTCTGGGCAGGGATTATACAATGAGCAGTTCTTC

abundance: -
d_gene: -
v_gene: TRBV20-1
j_gene: TRBJ2-1
CDR3aa: CSARGYILSYNEQFF
CDR3nt: TGCAGTGCTAGAGGCTACATCCTCTCCTACAATGAGCAGTTCTTC

abundance: few
d_gene: TRBD1
v_gene: TRBV6-5
j_gene: TRBJ2-7
CDR3aa: CASSYSILDRGLGEQYF
CDR3nt: TGTGCCAGCAGTTACTCGATTTTGGACAGGGGGCTGGGCGAGCAGTACTTC

abundance: many
d_gene: TRBD1
v_gene: TRBV7-3
j_gene: TRBJ2-3
CDR3aa: CASSSQGPDTQYF
CDR3nt: TGTGCCAGCAGCTCACAGGGGCCAGATACGCAGTATTTT

abundance: many
d_gene: TRBD2
v_gene: TRBV20-1
j_gene: TRBJ2-1
CDR3aa: CSARSRAGGRNEQFF
CDR3nt: TGCAGTGCTAGATCCAGAGCGGGAGGGCGCAATGAGCAGTTCTTC